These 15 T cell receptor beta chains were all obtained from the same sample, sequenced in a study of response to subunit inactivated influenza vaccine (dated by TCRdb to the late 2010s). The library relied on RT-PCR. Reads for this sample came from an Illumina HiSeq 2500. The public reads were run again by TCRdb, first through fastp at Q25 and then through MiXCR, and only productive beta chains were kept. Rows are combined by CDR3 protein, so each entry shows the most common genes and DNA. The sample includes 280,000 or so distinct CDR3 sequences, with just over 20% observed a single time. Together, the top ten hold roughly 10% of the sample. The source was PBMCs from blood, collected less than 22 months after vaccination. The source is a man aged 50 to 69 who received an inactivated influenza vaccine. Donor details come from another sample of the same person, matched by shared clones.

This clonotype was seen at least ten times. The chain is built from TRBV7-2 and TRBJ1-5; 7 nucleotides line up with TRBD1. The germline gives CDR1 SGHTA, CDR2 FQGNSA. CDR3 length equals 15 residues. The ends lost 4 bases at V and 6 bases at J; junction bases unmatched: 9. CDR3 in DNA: TGTGCCAGCAGCTCCGACAGGGACCCCTTTCAGCCCCAGCATTTT. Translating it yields CASSSDRDPFQPQHF.

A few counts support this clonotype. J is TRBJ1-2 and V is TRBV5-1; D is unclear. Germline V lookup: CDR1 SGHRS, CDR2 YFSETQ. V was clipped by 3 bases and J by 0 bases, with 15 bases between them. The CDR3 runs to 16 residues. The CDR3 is CASSSTARDSNYGYTF. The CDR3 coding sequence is TGCGCCAGCAGCTCCACAGCCCGCGATTCTAACTATGGCTACACCTTC.

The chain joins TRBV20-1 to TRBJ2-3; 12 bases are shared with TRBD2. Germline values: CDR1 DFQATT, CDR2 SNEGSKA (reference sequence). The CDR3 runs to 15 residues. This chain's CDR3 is CSNTVTSGSPDTQYF. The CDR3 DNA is TGCAGCAACACGGTGACTAGCGGGAGTCCAGATACGCAGTATTTT.

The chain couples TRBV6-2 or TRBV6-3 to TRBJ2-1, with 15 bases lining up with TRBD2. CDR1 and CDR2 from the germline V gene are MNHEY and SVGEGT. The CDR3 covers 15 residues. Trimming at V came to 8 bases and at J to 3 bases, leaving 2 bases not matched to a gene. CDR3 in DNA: TGTGCCAGCTGGGGACTAGCGGGAGGCTACAATGAGCAGTTCTTC. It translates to CASWGLAGGYNEQFF.

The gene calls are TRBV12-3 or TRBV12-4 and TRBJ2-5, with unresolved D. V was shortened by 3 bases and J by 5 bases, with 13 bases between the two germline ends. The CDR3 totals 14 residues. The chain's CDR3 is CASSLGGFTETQYF. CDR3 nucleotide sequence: TGTGCCAGCAGTTTGGGTGGTTTTACGGAGACCCAGTACTTC.

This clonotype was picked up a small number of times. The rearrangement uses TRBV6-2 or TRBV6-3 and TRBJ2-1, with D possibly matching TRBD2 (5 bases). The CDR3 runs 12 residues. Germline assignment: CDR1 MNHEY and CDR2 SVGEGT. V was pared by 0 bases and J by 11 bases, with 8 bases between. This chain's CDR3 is CASSYSGEKQFF. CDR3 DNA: TGTGCCAGCAGTTACTCGGGAGAAAAGCAGTTCTTC.

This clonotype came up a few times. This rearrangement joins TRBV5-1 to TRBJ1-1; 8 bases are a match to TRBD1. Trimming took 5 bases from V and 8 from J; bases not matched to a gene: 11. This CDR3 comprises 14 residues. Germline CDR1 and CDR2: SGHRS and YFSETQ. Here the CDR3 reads CASSLTGAREEAFF. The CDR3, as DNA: TGCGCCAGCAGTTTGACAGGGGCGAGGGAGGAAGCTTTCTTT.

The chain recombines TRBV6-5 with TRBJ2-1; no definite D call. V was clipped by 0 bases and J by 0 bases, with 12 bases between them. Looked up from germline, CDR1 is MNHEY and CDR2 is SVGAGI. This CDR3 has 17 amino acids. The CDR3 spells CASSYSVSPSSYNEQFF. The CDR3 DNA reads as TGTGCCAGCAGTTACTCGGTCTCTCCGAGCTCCTACAATGAGCAGTTCTTC.

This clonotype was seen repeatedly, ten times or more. In nucleotides, the CDR3 is TGTGCCAGCAGCTTAGTTGCAGGGCCAGATACGCAGTATTTT. This sequence encodes CASSLVAGPDTQYF. The genes are TRBV11-2 and TRBJ2-3, with D possibly being TRBD1 (5 bases). V lost 1 base and J 4 bases, leaving 9 bases between the germline ends. CDR3 length: 14 residues. Looked up from germline, CDR1 is SGHAT and CDR2 is FQNNGV.

The CDR3, as DNA: TGCGCCAGCAGCTTGTTCTCGGGTGTCGACTATGGCTACACCTTC. It yields the protein CASSLFSGVDYGYTF. The chain uses TRBV5-1 and TRBJ1-2; no definite D call. Germline values: CDR1 SGHRS, CDR2 YFSETQ. The germline V and J ends were trimmed by 1 base and 3 bases, with 13 bases remaining between them. CDR3 size: 15 residues.

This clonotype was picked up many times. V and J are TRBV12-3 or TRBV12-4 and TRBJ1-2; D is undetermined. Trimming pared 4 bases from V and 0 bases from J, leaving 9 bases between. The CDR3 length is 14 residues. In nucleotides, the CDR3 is TGTGCCAGCAGTTCCCAGCTGGCTAACTATGGCTACACCTTC. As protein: CASSSQLANYGYTF.

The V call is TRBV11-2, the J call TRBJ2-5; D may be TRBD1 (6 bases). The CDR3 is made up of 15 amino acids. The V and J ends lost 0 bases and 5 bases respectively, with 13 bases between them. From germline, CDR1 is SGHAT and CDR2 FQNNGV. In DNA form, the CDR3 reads TGTGCCAGCAGCTTAGATCCTACAGGGTCGGAGACCCAGTACTTC. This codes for CASSLDPTGSETQYF.

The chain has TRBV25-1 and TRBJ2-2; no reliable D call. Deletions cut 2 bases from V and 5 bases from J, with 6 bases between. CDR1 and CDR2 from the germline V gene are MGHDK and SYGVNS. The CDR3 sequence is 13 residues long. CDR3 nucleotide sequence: TGTGCCAGCAGTGAAGGAGTTACCGGGGAGCTGTTTTTT. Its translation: CASSEGVTGELFF. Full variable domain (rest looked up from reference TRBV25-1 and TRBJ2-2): EADIYQTPRYLVIGTGKKITLECSQTMGHDKMYWYQQDPGMELHLIHYSYGVNSTEKGDLSSESTVSRIRTEHFPLTLESARPSHTSQYLCASSEGVTGELFFGEGSRLTVL.

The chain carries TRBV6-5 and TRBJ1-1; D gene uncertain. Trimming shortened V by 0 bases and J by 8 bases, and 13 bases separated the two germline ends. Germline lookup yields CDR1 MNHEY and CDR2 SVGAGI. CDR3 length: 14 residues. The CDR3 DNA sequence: TGTGCCAGCAGTTACTCAAGGACTCTGGGAGAAGCTTTCTTT. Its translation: CASSYSRTLGEAFF.

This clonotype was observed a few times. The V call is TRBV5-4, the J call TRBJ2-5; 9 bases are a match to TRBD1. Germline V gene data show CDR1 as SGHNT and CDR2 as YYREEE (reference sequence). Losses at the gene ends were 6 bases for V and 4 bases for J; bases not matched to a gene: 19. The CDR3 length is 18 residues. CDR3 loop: CASTWGTGLMVSLETQYF. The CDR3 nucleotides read TGTGCCAGCACCTGGGGGACAGGGTTGATGGTTAGCTTAGAGACCCAGTACTTC.